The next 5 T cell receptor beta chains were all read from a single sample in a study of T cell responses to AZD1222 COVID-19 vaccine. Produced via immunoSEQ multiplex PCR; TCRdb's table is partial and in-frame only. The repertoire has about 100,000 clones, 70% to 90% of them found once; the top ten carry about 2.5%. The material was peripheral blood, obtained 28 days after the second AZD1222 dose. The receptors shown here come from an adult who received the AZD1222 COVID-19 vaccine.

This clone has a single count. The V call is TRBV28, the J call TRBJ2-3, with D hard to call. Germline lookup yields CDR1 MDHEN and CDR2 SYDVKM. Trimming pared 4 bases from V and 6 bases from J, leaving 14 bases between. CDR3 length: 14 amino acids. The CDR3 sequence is CASSSPDGRDTQYF. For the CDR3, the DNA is TGTGCCAGCAGTTCCCCGGACGGGCGGGATACGCAGTATTTT.

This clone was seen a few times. This CDR3 is CASSDGGTDTQYF. Written as DNA, the CDR3 is TGTGCCAGCAGTGACGGGGGGACAGATACGCAGTATTTT. The chain is built from TRBV6-4 and TRBJ2-3, with D maybe TRBD2 (6 bases). V was clipped by 2 bases and J by 3 bases, with 6 bases between them. Germline loops: CDR1 MRHNA, CDR2 SNTAGT. The CDR3 runs 13 residues.

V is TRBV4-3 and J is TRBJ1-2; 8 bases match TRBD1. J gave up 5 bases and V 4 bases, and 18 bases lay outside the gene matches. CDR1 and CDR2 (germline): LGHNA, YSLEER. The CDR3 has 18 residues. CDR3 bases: TGCGCCAGCAGCCTCTTGGTTCAGGACAGGGAAAAGGGGTATGGCTACACCTTC. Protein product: CASSLLVQDREKGYGYTF.

CDR3 protein: CASKKGGQGFGGYTF. The CDR3 nucleotides are TGTGCCAGCAAAAAGGGGGGACAGGGATTCGGTGGCTACACCTTC. The chain combines TRBV27 with TRBJ1-2, with TRBD1 matching 9 bases. Germline lookup yields CDR1 MNHEY and CDR2 SMNVEV (reference sequence). CDR3 length: 15 residues. The V gene end was trimmed by 7 bases and the J gene end by 7 bases; junction bases not matched to a gene: 13.

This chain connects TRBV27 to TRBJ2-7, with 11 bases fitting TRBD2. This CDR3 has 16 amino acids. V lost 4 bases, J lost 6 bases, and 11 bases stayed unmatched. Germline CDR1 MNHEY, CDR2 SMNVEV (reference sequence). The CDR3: CASSSPIAGGPLEQYF. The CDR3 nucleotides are TGTGCCAGCAGTTCTCCAATAGCGGGAGGGCCTCTCGAGCAGTACTTC.